A selection of T cell receptor beta chains follows, all from one sample in a study of blood T cells in healthy people across ages. TCRdb fed the 5' RACE reads into MiXCR, producing one record per CDR3 protein. The sample holds roughly 700,000 distinct CDR3 sequences, about 34% seen once. Sequencing was carried out using blood. The receptor source for this set is a woman older than 75 in good health. CDR3s include the opening cysteine and the closing phenylalanine or tryptophan. The D gene is left open where the match is weak. A clone size is listed for some rows: how often the clone was seen (once, few, many), or a class if it is expanded.

CDR3aa: CASSQELAGGAGNEQFF
CDR3nt: TGTGCCAGCAGCCAAGAGTTGGCAGGGGGCGCGGGGAATGAGCAGTTCTTC
abundance: many
j_gene: TRBJ2-1
v_gene: TRBV4-2
d_gene: TRBD1

CDR3aa: CASALPVDNSPLHF
CDR3nt: TGTGCCAGCGCTCTCCCTGTAGATAATTCACCCCTCCACTTT
abundance: many
j_gene: TRBJ1-6
v_gene: TRBV6-6
d_gene: -

CDR3aa: CSPAGMYGQFF
CDR3nt: TGCAGCCCTGCCGGGATGTATGGGCAGTTCTTC
abundance: -
j_gene: TRBJ2-1
v_gene: TRBV20-1
d_gene: -

CDR3aa: CASSQTTGGNTEAFF
CDR3nt: TGTGCCAGCAGCCAGACAACAGGGGGGAACACTGAAGCTTTCTTT
abundance: many
j_gene: TRBJ1-1
v_gene: TRBV14
d_gene: TRBD1

CDR3aa: CASRRGSLNYGYTF
CDR3nt: TGTGCCAGCAGGAGGGGTTCCTTGAACTATGGCTACACCTTC
abundance: -
j_gene: TRBJ1-2
v_gene: TRBV6-5
d_gene: -

CDR3aa: CASSLTGGGADTQYF
CDR3nt: TGCGCCAGCAGCCTGACAGGGGGCGGCGCAGATACGCAGTATTTT
abundance: many
j_gene: TRBJ2-3
v_gene: TRBV5-1
d_gene: TRBD1

CDR3aa: CAIKEQSAGTEAFF
CDR3nt: TGTGCTATCAAGGAGCAATCGGCGGGCACTGAAGCTTTCTTT
abundance: -
j_gene: TRBJ1-1
v_gene: TRBV12-3/TRBV12-4
d_gene: -

CDR3aa: CASSLTTGKRSYNEQFF
CDR3nt: TGTGCCAGCAGTCTTACGACAGGGAAGAGGTCCTACAATGAGCAGTTCTTC
abundance: -
j_gene: TRBJ2-1
v_gene: TRBV28
d_gene: TRBD1

CDR3aa: CASSGTLAKNIQYF
CDR3nt: TGTGCCAGCAGTGGGACATTAGCCAAAAACATTCAGTACTTC
abundance: many
j_gene: TRBJ2-4
v_gene: TRBV2
d_gene: -

CDR3aa: CASSLGRNTIYF
CDR3nt: TGTGCCAGCAGTTTGGGGAGAAACACCATATATTTT
abundance: -
j_gene: TRBJ1-3
v_gene: TRBV12-3/TRBV12-4
d_gene: -

CDR3aa: CASSDSNRGNQPQHF
CDR3nt: TGTGCCTCCTCGGACAGCAACAGGGGCAATCAGCCCCAGCATTTT
abundance: many
j_gene: TRBJ1-5
v_gene: TRBV6-2/TRBV6-3
d_gene: -

CDR3aa: CASSHAGERGYTF
CDR3nt: TGTGCCAGCAGCCATGCAGGGGAGCGGGGCTACACCTTC
abundance: many
j_gene: TRBJ1-2
v_gene: TRBV3-1
d_gene: -